Listed below are T cell receptor beta chains from one sample, sequenced in a study of blood T cell repertoires in COVID-19. Assay used: immunoSEQ multiplex PCR; TCRdb lists only in-frame clones, some missing. The data contain 200,000 to 300,000 clones, around 80% of them singletons. Sequences were obtained from peripheral blood. These receptors all stem from a man aged 40-49 years who had recovered from COVID-19. Both conserved end residues are part of each CDR3. The D gene is left open where the match is weak. Size is stated for part of the rows, as once, few or many counts, or as a class when the clone is expanded.

d_gene: TRBD2; j_gene: TRBJ2-1; abundance: .; v_gene: TRBV24-1; CDR3aa: CATSAGTRAYNEQFF; CDR3nt: TGTGCCACCAGTGCCGGGACTAGGGCCTACAATGAGCAGTTCTTC
d_gene: TRBD2; j_gene: TRBJ2-1; abundance: .; v_gene: TRBV10-3; CDR3aa: CAISESTAGAYNEQFF; CDR3nt: TGTGCCATCAGTGAGTCGACGGCGGGGGCCTACAATGAGCAGTTCTTC
d_gene: .; j_gene: TRBJ1-1; abundance: .; v_gene: TRBV6-5; CDR3aa: CASSPRSNQNTEAFF; CDR3nt: TGTGCCAGCAGTCCCAGGTCCAACCAGAACACTGAAGCTTTCTTT
d_gene: TRBD1; j_gene: TRBJ1-2; abundance: .; v_gene: TRBV10-3; CDR3aa: CAVSEGQSVDGYTF; CDR3nt: TGTGCCGTCAGTGAGGGACAGTCCGTGGATGGCTACACCTTC
d_gene: .; j_gene: TRBJ2-2; abundance: .; v_gene: TRBV7-2; CDR3aa: CASSLSVTGELFF; CDR3nt: TGTGCCAGCAGCTTAAGCGTAACCGGGGAGCTGTTTTTT
d_gene: TRBD1; j_gene: TRBJ1-4; abundance: .; v_gene: TRBV6-5; CDR3aa: CASSYSITGGKEKLFF; CDR3nt: TGTGCCAGCAGTTACTCGATTACAGGGGGTAAAGAAAAACTGTTTTTT
d_gene: .; j_gene: TRBJ1-2; abundance: .; v_gene: TRBV5-8; CDR3aa: CASSLTGFDYGYTF; CDR3nt: TGTGCCAGCAGCTTGACAGGGTTTGACTATGGCTACACCTTC
d_gene: TRBD2; j_gene: TRBJ2-1; abundance: once; v_gene: TRBV4-3; CDR3aa: CASSTGLAAPNEQFF; CDR3nt: TGCGCCAGCAGCACGGGACTAGCGGCACCCAATGAGCAGTTCTTC
d_gene: .; j_gene: TRBJ2-3; abundance: .; v_gene: TRBV4-3; CDR3aa: CASRNKYQGSWADTQYF; CDR3nt: TGCGCCAGCAGAAACAAGTACCAGGGGAGTTGGGCAGATACGCAGTATTTT
d_gene: .; j_gene: TRBJ1-5; abundance: .; v_gene: TRBV5-1; CDR3aa: CASSPQGSNQPQHF; CDR3nt: TGCGCCAGCAGCCCCCAGGGAAGCAATCAGCCCCAGCATTTT
d_gene: .; j_gene: TRBJ2-5; abundance: .; v_gene: TRBV9; CDR3aa: CASSANRETQYF; CDR3nt: TGTGCCAGCAGCGCTAACCGGGAGACCCAGTACTTC
d_gene: TRBD2; j_gene: TRBJ2-5; abundance: .; v_gene: TRBV11-2; CDR3aa: CASSIPTSGLETQYF; CDR3nt: TGTGCCAGCAGCATACCGACTAGCGGCCTAGAGACCCAGTACTTC
d_gene: .; j_gene: TRBJ1-5; abundance: .; v_gene: TRBV30; CDR3aa: CAWSEDLSNQPQHF; CDR3nt: TGTGCCTGGAGTGAGGACTTAAGCAATCAGCCCCAGCATTTT